This T cell receptor (beta chain) came from a study of cytomegalovirus exposure and HLA in healthy donors. About the research overall: HLA-typed donors were the source of approximately 85 million unique TCRs, which an early data release held.

Study findings and constraints: The study had only CMV serostatus as immune exposure information. Most observed TCR sequences were rare, whereas some public TCRs were detected in many donors.

This PCR relied on a set of 60 Vbeta primers and 13 Jbeta primers. The protocol was immunoSEQ multiplex PCR, while the TCRdb copy is restricted to in-frame clones and leaves out a portion. This repertoire shows approximately 150,000 clones, roughly 84% found once; its top ten account for around 1%. A word on this clone: The antigen is not known.

Germline CDR1 LGHNA, CDR2 YNFKEQ. CDR3 length: 13 amino acids. V was cut by 1 base and J by 7 bases, with 10 bases left in between. This clonotype was obtained from a young man in good health and CMV-seronegative. The chain carries TRBV4-2 and TRBJ1-2; D call uncertain. The sequencing input was PBMCs. The CDR3: CASSQGRAIGYTF. The DNA of the CDR3 is TGTGCCAGCAGCCAAGGTCGAGCTATTGGCTACACCTTC.